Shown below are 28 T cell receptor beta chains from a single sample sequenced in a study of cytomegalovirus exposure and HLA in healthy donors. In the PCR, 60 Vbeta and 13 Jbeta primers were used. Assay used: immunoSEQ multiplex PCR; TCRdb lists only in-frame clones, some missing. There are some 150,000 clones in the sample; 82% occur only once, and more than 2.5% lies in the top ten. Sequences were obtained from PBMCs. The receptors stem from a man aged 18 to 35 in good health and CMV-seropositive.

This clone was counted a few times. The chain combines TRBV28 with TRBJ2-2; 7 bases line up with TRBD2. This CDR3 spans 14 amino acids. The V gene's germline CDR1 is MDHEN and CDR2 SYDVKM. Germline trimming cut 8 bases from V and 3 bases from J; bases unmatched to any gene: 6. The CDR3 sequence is CASGEGSHTGELFF. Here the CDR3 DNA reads TGTGCCAGCGGGGAGGGCAGTCACACCGGGGAGCTGTTTTTT.

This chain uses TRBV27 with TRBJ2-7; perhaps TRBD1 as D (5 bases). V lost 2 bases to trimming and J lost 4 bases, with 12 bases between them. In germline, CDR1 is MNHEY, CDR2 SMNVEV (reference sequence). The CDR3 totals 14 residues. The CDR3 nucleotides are TGTGCCAGCAGTTTAACGGACAATACGTACGAGCAGTACTTC. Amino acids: CASSLTDNTYEQYF.

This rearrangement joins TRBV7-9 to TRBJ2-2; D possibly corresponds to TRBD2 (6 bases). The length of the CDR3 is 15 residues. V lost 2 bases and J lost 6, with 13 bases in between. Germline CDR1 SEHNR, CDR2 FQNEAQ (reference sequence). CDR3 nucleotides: TGTGCCAGCAGCTTACGCGGGATGGAGGCCGGGGAGCTGTTTTTT. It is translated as CASSLRGMEAGELFF.

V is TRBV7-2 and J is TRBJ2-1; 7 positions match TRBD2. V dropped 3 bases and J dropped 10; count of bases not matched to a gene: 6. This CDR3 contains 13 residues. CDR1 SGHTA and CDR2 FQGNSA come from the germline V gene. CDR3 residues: CASSFGLGVEQFF. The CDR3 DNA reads TGTGCCAGCAGCTTCGGACTAGGTGTGGAGCAGTTCTTC.

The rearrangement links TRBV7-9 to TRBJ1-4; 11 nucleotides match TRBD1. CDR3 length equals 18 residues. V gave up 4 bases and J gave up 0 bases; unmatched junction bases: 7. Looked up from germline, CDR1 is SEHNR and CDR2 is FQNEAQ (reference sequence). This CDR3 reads CASSSTRGQGATNEKLFF. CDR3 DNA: TGTGCCAGCAGCTCTACCCGGGGACAGGGGGCAACTAATGAAAAACTGTTTTTT.

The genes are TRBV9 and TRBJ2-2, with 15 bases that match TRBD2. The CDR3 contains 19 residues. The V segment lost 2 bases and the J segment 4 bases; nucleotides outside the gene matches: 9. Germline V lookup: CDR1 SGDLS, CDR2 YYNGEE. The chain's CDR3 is CASSVGLAGGRPSTGELFF. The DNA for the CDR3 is TGTGCCAGCAGCGTTGGACTAGCGGGAGGGCGACCGTCCACCGGGGAGCTGTTTTTT.

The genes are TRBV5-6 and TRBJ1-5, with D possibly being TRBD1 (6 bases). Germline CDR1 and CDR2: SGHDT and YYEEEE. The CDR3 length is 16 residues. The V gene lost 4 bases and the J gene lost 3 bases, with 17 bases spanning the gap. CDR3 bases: TGTGCCAGCAGCCACTCGCCGGACAGCCTCAATCAGCCCCAGCATTTT. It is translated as CASSHSPDSLNQPQHF.

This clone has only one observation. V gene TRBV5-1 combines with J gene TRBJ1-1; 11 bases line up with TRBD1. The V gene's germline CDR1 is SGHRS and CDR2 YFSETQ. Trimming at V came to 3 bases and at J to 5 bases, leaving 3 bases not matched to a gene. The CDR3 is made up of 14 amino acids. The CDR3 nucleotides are TGCGCCAGCAGCTGGGACAGGGGGTTTACTGAAGCTTTCTTT. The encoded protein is CASSWDRGFTEAFF. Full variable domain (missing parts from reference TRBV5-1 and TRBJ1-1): KAGVTQTPRYLIKTRGQQVTLSCSPISGHRSVSWYQQTPGQGLQFLFEYFSETQRNKGNFPGRFSGRQFSNSRSEMNVSTLELGDSALYLCASSWDRGFTEAFFGQGTRLTVV.

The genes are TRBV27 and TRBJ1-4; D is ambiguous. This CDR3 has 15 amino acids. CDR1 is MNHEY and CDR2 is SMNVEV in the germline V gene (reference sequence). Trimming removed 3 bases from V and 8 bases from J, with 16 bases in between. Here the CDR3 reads CASSFRSLGEEKLFF. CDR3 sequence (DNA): TGTGCCAGCAGTTTCCGGTCCCTCGGGGAGGAAAAACTGTTTTTT.

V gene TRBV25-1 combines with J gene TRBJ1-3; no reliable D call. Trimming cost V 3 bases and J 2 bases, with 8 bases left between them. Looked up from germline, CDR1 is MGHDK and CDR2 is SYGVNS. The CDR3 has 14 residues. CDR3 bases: TGTGCCAGCAGTGAGTCCGGGACTGGAAACACCATATATTTT. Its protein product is CASSESGTGNTIYF.

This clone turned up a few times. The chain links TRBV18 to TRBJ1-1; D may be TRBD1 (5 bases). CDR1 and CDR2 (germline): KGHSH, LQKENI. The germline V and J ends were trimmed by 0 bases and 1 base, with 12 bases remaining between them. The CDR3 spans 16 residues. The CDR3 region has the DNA TGTGCCAGCTCACCACCGGCGGGGGTGGGGAACACTGAAGCTTTCTTT. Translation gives CASSPPAGVGNTEAFF.

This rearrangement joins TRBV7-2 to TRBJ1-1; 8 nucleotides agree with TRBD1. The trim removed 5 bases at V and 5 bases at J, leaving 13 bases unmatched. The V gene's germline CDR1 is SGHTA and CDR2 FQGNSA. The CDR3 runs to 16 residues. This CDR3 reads CASSPAGTGSRTEAFF. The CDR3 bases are TGTGCCAGCAGCCCTGCCGGGACAGGTTCTAGGACTGAAGCTTTCTTT.

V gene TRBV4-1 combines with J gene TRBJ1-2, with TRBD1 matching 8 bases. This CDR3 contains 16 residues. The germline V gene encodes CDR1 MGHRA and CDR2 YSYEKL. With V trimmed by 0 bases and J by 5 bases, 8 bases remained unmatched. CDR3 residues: CASSQEWSGGWYGYTF. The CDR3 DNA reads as TGCGCCAGCAGCCAAGAATGGTCAGGGGGCTGGTATGGCTACACCTTC.

CDR3 protein: CASSPRDSGTGELFF. The DNA of the CDR3 is TGTGCCAGCTCACCACGGGACAGTGGCACCGGGGAGCTGTTTTTT. The chain couples TRBV18 to TRBJ2-2; 7 bases map to TRBD1. Trimming took 1 base from V and 4 from J; bases not matched to a gene: 3. Looked up from germline, CDR1 is KGHSH and CDR2 is LQKENI. CDR3 length: 15 amino acids.

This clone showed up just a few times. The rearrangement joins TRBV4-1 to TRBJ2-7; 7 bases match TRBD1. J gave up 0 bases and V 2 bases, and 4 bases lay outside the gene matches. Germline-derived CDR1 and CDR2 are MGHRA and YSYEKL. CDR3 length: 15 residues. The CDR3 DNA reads TGCGCCAGCAGCCAAACGGACAGGAGCTCCTACGAGCAGTACTTC. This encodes CASSQTDRSSYEQYF.

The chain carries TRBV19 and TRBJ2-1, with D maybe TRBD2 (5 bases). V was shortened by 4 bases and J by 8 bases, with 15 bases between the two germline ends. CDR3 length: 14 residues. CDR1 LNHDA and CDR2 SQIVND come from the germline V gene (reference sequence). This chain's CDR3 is CASSSPGYHYEQFF. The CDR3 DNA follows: TGTGCCAGTAGTAGCCCGGGGTATCACTATGAGCAGTTCTTC.

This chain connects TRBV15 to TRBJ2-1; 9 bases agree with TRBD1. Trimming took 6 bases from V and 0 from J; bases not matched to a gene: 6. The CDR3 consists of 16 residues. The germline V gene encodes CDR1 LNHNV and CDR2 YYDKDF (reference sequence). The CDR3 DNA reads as TGTGCCACCAGAGACAGACAGGGGGGCTCCTACAATGAGCAGTTCTTC. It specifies CATRDRQGGSYNEQFF.

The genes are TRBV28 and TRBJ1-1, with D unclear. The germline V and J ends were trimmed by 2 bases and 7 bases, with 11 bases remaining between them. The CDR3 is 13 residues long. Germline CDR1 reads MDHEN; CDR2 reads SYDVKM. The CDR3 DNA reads TGTGCCAGCAGTTTAGGGTTCACTATTGAAGCTTTCTTT. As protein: CASSLGFTIEAFF.

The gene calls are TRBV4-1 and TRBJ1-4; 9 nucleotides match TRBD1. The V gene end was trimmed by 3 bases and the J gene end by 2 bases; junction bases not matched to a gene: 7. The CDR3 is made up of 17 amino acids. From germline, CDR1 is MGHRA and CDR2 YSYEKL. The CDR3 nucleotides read TGCGCCAGCAGCCACCTCTGGACAGGGGTCACTAATGAAAAACTGTTTTTT. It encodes CASSHLWTGVTNEKLFF.

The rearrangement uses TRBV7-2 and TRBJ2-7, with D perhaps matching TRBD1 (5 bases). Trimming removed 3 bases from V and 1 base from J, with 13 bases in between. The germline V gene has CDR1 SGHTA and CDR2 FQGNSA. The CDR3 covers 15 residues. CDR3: CASSFLGASSYEQYF. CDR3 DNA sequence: TGTGCCAGCAGCTTTCTTGGGGCCTCTTCCTACGAGCAGTACTTC.

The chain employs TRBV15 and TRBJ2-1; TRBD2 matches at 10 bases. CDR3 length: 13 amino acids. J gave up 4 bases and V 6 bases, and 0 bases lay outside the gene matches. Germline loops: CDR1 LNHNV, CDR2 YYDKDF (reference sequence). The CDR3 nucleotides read TGTGCCACCAGACTAGCGGGGTACAATGAGCAGTTCTTC. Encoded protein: CATRLAGYNEQFF.

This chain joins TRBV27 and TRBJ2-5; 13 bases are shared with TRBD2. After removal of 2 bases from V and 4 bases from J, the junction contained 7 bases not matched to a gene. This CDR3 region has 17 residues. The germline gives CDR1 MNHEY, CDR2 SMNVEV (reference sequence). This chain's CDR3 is CASSLRGLAGSRETQYF. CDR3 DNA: TGTGCCAGCAGTTTACGGGGACTAGCGGGAAGTAGAGAGACCCAGTACTTC.

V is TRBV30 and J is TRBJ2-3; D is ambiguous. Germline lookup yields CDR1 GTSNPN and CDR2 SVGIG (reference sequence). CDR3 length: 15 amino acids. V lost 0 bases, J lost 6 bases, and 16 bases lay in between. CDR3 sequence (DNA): TGTGCCTGGAGTGTGTCCTCCCCCGCGGTTGATACGCAGTATTTT. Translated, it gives CAWSVSSPAVDTQYF. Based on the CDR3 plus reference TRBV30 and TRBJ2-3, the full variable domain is SQTIHQWPATLVQPVGSPLSLECTVEGTSNPNLYWYRQAAGRGLQLLFYSVGIGQISSEVPQNLSASRPQDRQFILSSKKLLLSDSGFYLCAWSVSSPAVDTQYFGPGTRLTVL.

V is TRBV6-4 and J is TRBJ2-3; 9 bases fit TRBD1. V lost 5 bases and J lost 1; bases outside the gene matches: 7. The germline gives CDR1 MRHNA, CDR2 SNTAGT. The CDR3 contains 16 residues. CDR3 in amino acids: CASSSGQGTRTDTQYF. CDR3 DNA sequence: TGTGCCAGCAGTTCCGGACAGGGGACTCGCACAGATACGCAGTATTTT.

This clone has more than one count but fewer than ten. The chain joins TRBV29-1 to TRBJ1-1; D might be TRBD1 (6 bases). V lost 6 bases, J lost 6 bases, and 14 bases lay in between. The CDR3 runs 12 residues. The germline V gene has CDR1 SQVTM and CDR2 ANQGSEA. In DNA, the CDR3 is TGCAGCGTCATAAAACAGGGACCTGAAGCTTTCTTT. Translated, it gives CSVIKQGPEAFF.

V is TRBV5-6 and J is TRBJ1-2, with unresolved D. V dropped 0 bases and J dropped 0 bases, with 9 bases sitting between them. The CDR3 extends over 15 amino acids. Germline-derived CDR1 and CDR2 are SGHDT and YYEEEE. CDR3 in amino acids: CASSLGHTPNYGYTF. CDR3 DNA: TGTGCCAGCAGCTTGGGCCACACCCCTAACTATGGCTACACCTTC. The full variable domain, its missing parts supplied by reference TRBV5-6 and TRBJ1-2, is DAGVTQSPTHLIKTRGQQVTLRCSPKSGHDTVSWYQQALGQGPQFIFQYYEEEERQRGNFPDRFSGHQFPNYSSELNVNALLLGDSALYLCASSLGHTPNYGYTFGSGTRLTVV.

CDR3 DNA: TGTGCCAGCAGCTCTCAGGCACTGAACACTGAAGCTTTCTTT. Translating it yields CASSSQALNTEAFF. The chain employs TRBV7-8 and TRBJ1-1, with D unresolved. CDR1 is SGHVS, CDR2 FQNEAQ, per germline. V was clipped by 4 bases and J by 0 bases, with 9 bases between them. CDR3 length: 14 residues. Drawing the rest from reference TRBV7-8 and TRBJ1-1, the complete variable domain is GAGVSQSPRYKVAKRGQDVALRCDPISGHVSLFWYQQALGQGPEFLTYFQNEAQLDKSGLPSDRFFAERPEGSVSTLKIQRTQQEDSAVYLCASSSQALNTEAFFGQGTRLTVV.

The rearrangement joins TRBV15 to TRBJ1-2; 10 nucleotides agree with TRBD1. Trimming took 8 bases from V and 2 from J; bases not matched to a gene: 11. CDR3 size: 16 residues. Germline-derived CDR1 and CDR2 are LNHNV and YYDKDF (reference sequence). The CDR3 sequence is CATWERTGGFNYGYTF. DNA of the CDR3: TGTGCCACCTGGGAAAGGACAGGGGGGTTCAACTATGGCTACACCTTC.